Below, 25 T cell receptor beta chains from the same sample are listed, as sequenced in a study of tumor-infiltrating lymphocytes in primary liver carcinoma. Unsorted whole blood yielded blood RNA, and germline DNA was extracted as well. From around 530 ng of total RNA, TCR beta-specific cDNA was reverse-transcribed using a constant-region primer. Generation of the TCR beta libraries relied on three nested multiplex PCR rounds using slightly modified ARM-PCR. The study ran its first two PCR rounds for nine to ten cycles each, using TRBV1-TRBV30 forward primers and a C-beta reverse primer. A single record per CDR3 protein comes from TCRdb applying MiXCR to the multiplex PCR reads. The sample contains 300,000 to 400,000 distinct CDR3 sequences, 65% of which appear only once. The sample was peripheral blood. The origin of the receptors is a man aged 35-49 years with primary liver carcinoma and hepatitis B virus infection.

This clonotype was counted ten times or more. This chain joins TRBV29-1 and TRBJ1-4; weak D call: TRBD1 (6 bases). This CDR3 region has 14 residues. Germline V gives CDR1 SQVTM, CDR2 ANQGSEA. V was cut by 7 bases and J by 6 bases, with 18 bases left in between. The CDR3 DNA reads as TGCAGCGCTCCAGACCGGGACAACGATGAAAAACTGTTTTTT. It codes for CSAPDRDNDEKLFF.

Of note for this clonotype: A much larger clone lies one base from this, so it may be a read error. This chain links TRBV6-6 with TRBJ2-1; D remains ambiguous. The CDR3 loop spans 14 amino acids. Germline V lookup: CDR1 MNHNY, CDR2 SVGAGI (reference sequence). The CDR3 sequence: CAGSFLVPGNEQFF. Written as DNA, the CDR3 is TGTGCCGGCAGTTTCCTAGTACCCGGCAATGAGCAGTTCTTC.

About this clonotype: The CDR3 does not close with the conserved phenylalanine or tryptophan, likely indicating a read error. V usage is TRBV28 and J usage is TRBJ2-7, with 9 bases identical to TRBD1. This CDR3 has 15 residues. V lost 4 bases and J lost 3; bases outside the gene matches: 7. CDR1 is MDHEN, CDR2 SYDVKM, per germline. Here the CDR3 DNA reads TGTGCCAGCAGTTCCTGGACAGGGGAGGGCTACGAGCAGTACTCC. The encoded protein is CASSSWTGEGYEQYS.

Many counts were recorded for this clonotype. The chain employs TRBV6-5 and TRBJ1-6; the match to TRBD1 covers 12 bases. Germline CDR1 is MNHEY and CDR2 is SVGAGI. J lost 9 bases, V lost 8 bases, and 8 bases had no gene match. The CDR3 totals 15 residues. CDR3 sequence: CASANPGQGASPLHF. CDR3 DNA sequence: TGTGCCAGCGCCAATCCGGGACAGGGGGCTTCACCCCTCCACTTT.

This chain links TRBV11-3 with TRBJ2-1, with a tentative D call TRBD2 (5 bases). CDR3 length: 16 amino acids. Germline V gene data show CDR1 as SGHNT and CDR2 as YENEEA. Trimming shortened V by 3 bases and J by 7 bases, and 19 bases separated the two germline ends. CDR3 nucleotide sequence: TGTGCCAGCAGCTTGTCTTCTACTAACGGGATGAATGAGCAGTTCTTC. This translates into CASSLSSTNGMNEQFF. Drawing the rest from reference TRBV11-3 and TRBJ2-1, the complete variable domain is EAGVVQSPRYKIIEKKQPVAFWCNPISGHNTLYWYLQNLGQGPELLIRYENEEAVDDSQLPKDRFSAERLKGVDSTLKIQPAELGDSAVYLCASSLSSTNGMNEQFFGPGTRLTVL.

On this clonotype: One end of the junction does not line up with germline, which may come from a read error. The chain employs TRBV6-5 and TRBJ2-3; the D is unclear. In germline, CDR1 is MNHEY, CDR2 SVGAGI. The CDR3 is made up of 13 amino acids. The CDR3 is CARRNPVTPCEYF. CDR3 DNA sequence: TGTGCCCGCAGGAACCCGGTGACCCCGTGCGAGTATTTT.

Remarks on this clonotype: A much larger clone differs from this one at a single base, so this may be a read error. The CDR3: CASSLPSNQSQHF. Here the CDR3 DNA reads TGTGCCAGCAGTCTGCCTAGCAATCAGTCCCAGCATTTT. V usage is TRBV6-6 and J usage is TRBJ1-5, with D hard to call. Germline V gene data show CDR1 as MNHNY and CDR2 as SVGAGI (reference sequence). The CDR3 spans 13 residues.

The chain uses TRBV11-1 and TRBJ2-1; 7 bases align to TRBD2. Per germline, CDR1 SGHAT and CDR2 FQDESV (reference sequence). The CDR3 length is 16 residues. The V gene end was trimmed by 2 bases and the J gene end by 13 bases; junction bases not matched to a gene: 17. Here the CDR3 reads CASSLSASGDYSEQFF. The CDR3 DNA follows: TGTGCCAGCAGCTTATCGGCTAGCGGTGACTACAGTGAACAGTTCTTC.

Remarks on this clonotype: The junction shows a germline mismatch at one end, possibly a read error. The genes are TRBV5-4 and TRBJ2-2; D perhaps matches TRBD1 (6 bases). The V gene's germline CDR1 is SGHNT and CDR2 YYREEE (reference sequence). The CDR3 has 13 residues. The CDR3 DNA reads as TGTGCCTGCAGCTCCAGGGGTCCGGGGGAGCTGTTTTTT. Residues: CACSSRGPGELFF.

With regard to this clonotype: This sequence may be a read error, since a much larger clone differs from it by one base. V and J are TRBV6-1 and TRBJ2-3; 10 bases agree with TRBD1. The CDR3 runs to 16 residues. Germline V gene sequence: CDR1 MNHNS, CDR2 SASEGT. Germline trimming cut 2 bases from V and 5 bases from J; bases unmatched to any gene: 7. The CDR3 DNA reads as TGTGCCAGCAGTGAACTGGGGACAGGGGTGAGAGATACGCAGTATTTT. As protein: CASSELGTGVRDTQYF.

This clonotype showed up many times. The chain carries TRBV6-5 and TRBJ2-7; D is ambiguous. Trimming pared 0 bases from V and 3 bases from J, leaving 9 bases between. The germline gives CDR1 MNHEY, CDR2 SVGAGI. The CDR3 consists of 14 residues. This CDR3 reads CASSYSRRNYEQYF. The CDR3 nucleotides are TGTGCCAGCAGTTACTCGAGGCGGAACTACGAGCAGTACTTC.

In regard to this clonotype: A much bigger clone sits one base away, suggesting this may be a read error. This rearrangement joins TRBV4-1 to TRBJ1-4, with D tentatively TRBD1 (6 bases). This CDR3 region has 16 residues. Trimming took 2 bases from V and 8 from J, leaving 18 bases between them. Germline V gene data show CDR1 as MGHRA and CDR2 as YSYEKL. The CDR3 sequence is CASSQILRGAREKLFF. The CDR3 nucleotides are TGCGCCAGCAGCCAAATCTTACGGGGGGCACGCGAAAAACTGTTTTTT.

In DNA, the CDR3 is TGCACCAGCAGCCAACTCGGGCAGCGGACGAACACCGGGGAGCTGTTTTTT. Translated: CTSSQLGQRTNTGELFF. The gene calls are TRBV1 and TRBJ2-2; the D call of TRBD2 is as the table states it, not checked on the DNA. TRBV1 constitutes a pseudogene. The CDR3 covers 17 residues.

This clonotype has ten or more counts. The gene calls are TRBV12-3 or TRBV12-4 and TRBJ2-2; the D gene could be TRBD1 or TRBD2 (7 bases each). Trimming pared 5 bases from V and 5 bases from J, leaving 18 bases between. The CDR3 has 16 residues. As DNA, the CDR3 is TGTGCCAGCAGTCTCAGCGGGACAGTCCAAACCGGGGAGCTGTTTTTT. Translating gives CASSLSGTVQTGELFF.

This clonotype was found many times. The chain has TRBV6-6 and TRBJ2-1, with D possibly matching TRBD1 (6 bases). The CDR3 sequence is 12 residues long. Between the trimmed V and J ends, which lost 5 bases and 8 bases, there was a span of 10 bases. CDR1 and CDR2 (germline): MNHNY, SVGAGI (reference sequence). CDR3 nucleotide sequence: TGTGCCAGCAGTCCACCAGGGGATGAGCAGTTCTTC. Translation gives CASSPPGDEQFF.

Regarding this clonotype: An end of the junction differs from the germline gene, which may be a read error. This chain's CDR3 is CASITGTPINQPQHF. The CDR3 DNA reads TGTGCCAGCATCACCGGGACACCTATCAATCAGCCCCAGCATTTC. This chain links TRBV11-2 with TRBJ1-5, with D perhaps TRBD1 (6 bases). CDR1 SGHAT and CDR2 FQNNGV come from the germline V gene. The CDR3 is 15 amino acids.

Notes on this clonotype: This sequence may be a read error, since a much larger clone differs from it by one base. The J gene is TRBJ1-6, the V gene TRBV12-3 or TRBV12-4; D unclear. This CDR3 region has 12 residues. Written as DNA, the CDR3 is TGTGCCAGCAGACAAGGAGGTTCACCCCTCTACTTT. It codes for CASRQGGSPLYF.

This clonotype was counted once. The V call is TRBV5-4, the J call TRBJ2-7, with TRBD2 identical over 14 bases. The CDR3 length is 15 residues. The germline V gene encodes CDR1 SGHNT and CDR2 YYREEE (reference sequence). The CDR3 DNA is TGTGTCAGTAGCTTGGAGGGACTAGCGGGAGTCGAGCAGTACTTC. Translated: CVSSLEGLAGVEQYF. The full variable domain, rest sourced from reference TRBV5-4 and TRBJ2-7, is ETGVTQSPTHLIKTRGQQVTLRCSSQSGHNTVSWYQQALGQGPQFIFQYYREEENGRGNFPPRFSGLQFPNYSSELNVNALELDDSALYLCVSSLEGLAGVEQYFGPGTRLTVT.

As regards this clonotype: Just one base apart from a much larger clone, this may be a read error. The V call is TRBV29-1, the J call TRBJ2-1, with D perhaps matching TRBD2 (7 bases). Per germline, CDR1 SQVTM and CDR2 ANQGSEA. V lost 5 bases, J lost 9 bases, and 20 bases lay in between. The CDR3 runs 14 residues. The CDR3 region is CSVTLGAGDIEQFF. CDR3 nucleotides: TGCAGCGTTACCCTGGGGGCGGGAGACATTGAGCAGTTCTTC.

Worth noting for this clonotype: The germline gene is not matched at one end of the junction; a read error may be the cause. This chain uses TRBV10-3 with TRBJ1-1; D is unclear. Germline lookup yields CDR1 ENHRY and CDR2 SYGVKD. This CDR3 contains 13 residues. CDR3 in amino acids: CVIRNGEDTEAFF. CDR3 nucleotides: TGTGTCATCAGAAACGGGGAGGACACTGAAGCTTTCTTT.

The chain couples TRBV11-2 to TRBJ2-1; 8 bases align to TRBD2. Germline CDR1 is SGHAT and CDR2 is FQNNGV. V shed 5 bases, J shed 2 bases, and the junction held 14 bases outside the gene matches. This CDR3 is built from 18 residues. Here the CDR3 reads CASSDLIGRASPYNEQFF. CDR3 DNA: TGTGCCAGCAGCGATCTTATCGGGAGGGCCTCCCCCTACAATGAGCAGTTCTTC. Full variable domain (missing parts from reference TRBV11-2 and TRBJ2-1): EAGVAQSPRYKIIEKRQSVAFWCNPISGHATLYWYQQILGQGPKLLIQFQNNGVVDDSQLPKDRFSAERLKGVDSTLKIQPAKLEDSAVYLCASSDLIGRASPYNEQFFGPGTRLTVL.

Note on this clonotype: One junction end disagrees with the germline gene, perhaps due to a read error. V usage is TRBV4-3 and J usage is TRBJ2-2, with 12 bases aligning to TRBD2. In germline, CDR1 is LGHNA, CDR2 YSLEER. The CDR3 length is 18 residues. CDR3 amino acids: CASSQVLETSGSTGELFF. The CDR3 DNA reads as TGCGCCAGTAGCCAAGTTCTGGAGACTAGCGGGAGCACCGGGGAGCTGTTTTTT.

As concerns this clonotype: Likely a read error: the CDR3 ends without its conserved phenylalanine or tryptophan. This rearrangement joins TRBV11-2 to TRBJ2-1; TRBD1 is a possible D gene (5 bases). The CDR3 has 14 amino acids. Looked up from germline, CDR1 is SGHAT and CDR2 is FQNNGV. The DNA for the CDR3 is TGTGCCAGCATCTTATCAGGGTTCGAAAATGAGCAGTTCTTA. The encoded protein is CASILSGFENEQFL.

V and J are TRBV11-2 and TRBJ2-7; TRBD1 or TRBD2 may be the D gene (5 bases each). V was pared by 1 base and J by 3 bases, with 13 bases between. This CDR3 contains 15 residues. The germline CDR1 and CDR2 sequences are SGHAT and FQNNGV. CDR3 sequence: CASSLVRDANYEQYF. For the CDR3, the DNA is TGTGCCAGCAGCTTAGTACGGGACGCTAACTACGAGCAGTACTTC.

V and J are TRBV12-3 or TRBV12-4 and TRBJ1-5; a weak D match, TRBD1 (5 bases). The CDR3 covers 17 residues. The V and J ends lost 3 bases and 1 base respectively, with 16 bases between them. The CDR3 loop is CASSLARVGWSNQPQHF. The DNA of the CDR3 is TGTGCCAGCAGTTTGGCCAGGGTTGGGTGGAGCAATCAGCCCCAGCATTTT.